This TCR beta chain comes out of a study of blood T cell repertoires in COVID-19. The wider study: COVID-19 samples, acute and convalescent, were from the United States, Italy and Spain. PBMCs, B-cell-depleted T cells, or T cells provided the cDNA or gDNA that made up the material.

Losses at the gene ends were 3 bases for V and 4 bases for J; bases not matched to a gene: 9. The CDR3 has 16 amino acids. From germline, CDR1 is LGHDT and CDR2 YNNKEL (reference sequence). In the original workflow: By means of reference gene primer amplification, nucleated cell counts were estimated. Generated by immunoSEQ multiplex PCR, the TCRdb table keeps only in-frame clones and is missing some. D and trimming were read from the DNA, whereas the V and J calls and clone size are those reported in that table. The sample lists hundreds of thousands of clones, 86% occurring once. This receptor was obtained from a woman aged 30 to 39 with active or convalescent COVID-19. This chain links TRBV3-1 (or the pseudogene TRBV3-2) with TRBJ1-2, with TRBD1 identical over 9 bases. Input material: peripheral blood. The CDR3 nucleotides read TGTGCCAGCAGCCAGAGGACAGGGGAGGTGGTCTATGGCTACACCTTC. Its translation is CASSQRTGEVVYGYTF.